A single sample gave rise to the 19 T cell receptor beta chains below, sequenced in a study of T cell changes during pregnancy in multiple sclerosis. This table comes from immunoSEQ multiplex PCR, and its TCRdb copy is limited to in-frame clones, with some not included. The sample lists more than 35,000 clones; 80% to 95% were seen once. Specimen: CD8+ T cells from peripheral blood mononuclear cells, collected after pregnancy. The source of these receptors is a female donor with multiple sclerosis, enrolled in a pregnancy study.

The rearrangement links TRBV4-3 to TRBJ2-7; 8 nucleotides match TRBD1. The junction had 8 bases not matched to a gene; V was cut back by 0 bases and J by 4 bases. Per germline, CDR1 LGHNA and CDR2 YSLEER. The CDR3 is made up of 16 amino acids. CDR3 in DNA: TGCGCCAGCAGCCAAGATATCGGCAGGGGGCCATACGAGCAGTACTTC. Translated: CASSQDIGRGPYEQYF.

The rearrangement links TRBV29-1 to TRBJ1-1; D is possibly TRBD1 (5 bases). CDR1 is SQVTM, CDR2 ANQGSEA, per germline. The CDR3 runs to 15 residues. Trimming stripped 0 bases from V and 4 bases from J, with 15 bases between. Here the CDR3 reads CSVEDRTTYSTEAFF. CDR3 coding DNA: TGCAGCGTTGAAGATCGGACAACGTACAGCACTGAAGCTTTCTTT.

The rearrangement links TRBV7-9 to TRBJ2-1, with unresolved D. The CDR3 extends over 12 amino acids. The V end was cut by 7 bases, the J end by 8 bases, with 12 bases between. Germline V gene lookup returns CDR1 SEHNR and CDR2 FQNEAQ (reference sequence). Here the CDR3 reads CASTLERDEQFF. CDR3 DNA: TGTGCCAGCACCCTCGAACGGGATGAGCAGTTCTTC.

The rearrangement uses TRBV4-1 and TRBJ2-7; 9 nucleotides line up with TRBD2. CDR3 length: 15 amino acids. J lost 6 bases, V lost 1 base, and 7 bases had no gene match. CDR1 and CDR2 from the germline V gene are MGHRA and YSYEKL. The DNA of the CDR3 is TGCGCCAGCAGCCAAGGGCGGGAGGGCCTCGTCGAGCAGTACTTC. Translating it yields CASSQGREGLVEQYF.

The chain recombines TRBV5-1 with TRBJ2-1, with a possible D match to TRBD1 (6 bases). The ends were cut back, 0 bases at V and 0 bases at J, with 16 bases in the middle. CDR1 is SGHRS, CDR2 YFSETQ, per germline. The CDR3 contains 18 residues. The CDR3 protein is CASSLGDFTGTSYNEQFF. DNA of the CDR3: TGCGCCAGCAGCTTGGGGGATTTTACAGGGACCTCCTACAATGAGCAGTTCTTC.

The chain carries TRBV11-2 and TRBJ1-1; 7 bases are shared with TRBD1. In germline, CDR1 is SGHAT, CDR2 FQNNGV. Germline trimming cut 6 bases from V and 3 bases from J; bases unmatched to any gene: 19. The CDR3 covers 18 residues. The CDR3 region is CASSSTDPGQTYHTEAFF. The DNA of the CDR3 is TGTGCCAGCAGTTCTACAGATCCGGGACAGACCTACCACACTGAAGCTTTCTTT.

The CDR3 DNA is TGTGCCAGCAGCGCCCCCCAGGGATACTCTGGAAACACCATATATTTT. The encoded protein is CASSAPQGYSGNTIYF. The chain has TRBV9 and TRBJ1-3; maybe TRBD1 (5 bases). Germline V gives CDR1 SGDLS, CDR2 YYNGEE. The V gene lost 3 bases and the J gene lost 0 bases, with 13 bases spanning the gap. CDR3 length equals 16 residues.

The CDR3 reads CSVGRTGGHGYTF. CDR3 in DNA: TGCAGCGTTGGGCGGACAGGGGGTCATGGCTACACCTTC. The chain couples TRBV29-1 to TRBJ1-2; 10 bases map to TRBD1. Germline trimming cut 4 bases from V and 6 bases from J; bases unmatched to any gene: 5. CDR3 length: 13 residues. CDR1 is SQVTM, CDR2 ANQGSEA, per germline.

This chain links TRBV30 with TRBJ1-5; weak D call: TRBD1 (5 bases). The length of the CDR3 is 11 residues. Trimming shortened V by 5 bases and J by 5 bases, and 7 bases separated the two germline ends. Germline V gene lookup returns CDR1 GTSNPN and CDR2 SVGIG (reference sequence). The CDR3 spells CAWGHDQPQHF. CDR3 nucleotide sequence: TGTGCCTGGGGACACGATCAGCCCCAGCATTTT.

The chain has TRBV29-1 and TRBJ1-2; 8 positions match TRBD1. Trimming cost V 6 bases and J 6 bases; bases outside gene matches: 9. Germline V gene lookup returns CDR1 SQVTM and CDR2 ANQGSEA. The CDR3 contains 13 residues. CDR3 DNA sequence: TGCAGCGTAGAGATTTACAGGGGGAATGGCTACACCTTC. It codes for CSVEIYRGNGYTF.

The chain couples TRBV7-6 to TRBJ2-7; D gene uncertain. Deletions cut 6 bases from V and 3 bases from J, with 18 bases between. CDR1 is SGHVS and CDR2 is FNYEAQ in the germline V gene. This CDR3 contains 15 residues. The CDR3 nucleotides are TGTGCCAGCAGTTATGGCGTGGGCCACCACTACGAGCAGTACTTC. Translating it yields CASSYGVGHHYEQYF.

The chain uses TRBV19 and TRBJ1-2, with 9 bases matching TRBD1. The CDR3 spans 15 residues. V lost 2 bases to trimming and J lost 5 bases; unmatched junction nucleotides: 6. Looked up from germline, CDR1 is LNHDA and CDR2 is SQIVND (reference sequence). CDR3 sequence reads: CASSIWGQGVYGYTF. The CDR3, as DNA: TGTGCCAGTAGTATATGGGGACAGGGAGTTTATGGCTACACCTTC.

The CDR3 here is CASRDGLAGAYEQYF. CDR3 nucleotide sequence: TGTGCCAGCAGAGACGGACTAGCGGGGGCCTACGAGCAGTACTTC. The J gene is TRBJ2-7, the V gene TRBV5-4; TRBD2 matches at 13 bases. From germline, CDR1 is SGHNT and CDR2 YYREEE (reference sequence). The trim removed 5 bases at V and 2 bases at J, leaving 4 bases unmatched. The CDR3 loop spans 15 amino acids. The whole variable domain, filled in from reference TRBV5-4 and TRBJ2-7, reads ETGVTQSPTHLIKTRGQQVTLRCSSQSGHNTVSWYQQALGQGPQFIFQYYREEENGRGNFPPRFSGLQFPNYSSELNVNALELDDSALYLCASRDGLAGAYEQYFGPGTRLTVT.

This clone came up a few times. DNA of the CDR3: TGTGCCAGCGAAGTGGTTGGGTCGAGGGATGGCTACACCTTC. Translation gives CASEVVGSRDGYTF. The V and J genes are TRBV4-2 and TRBJ1-2, with unresolved D. Trimming shortened V by 8 bases and J by 6 bases, and 19 bases separated the two germline ends. CDR1 is LGHNA and CDR2 is YNFKEQ in the germline V gene. The CDR3 totals 14 residues.

V gene TRBV27 combines with J gene TRBJ2-4, with 7 bases identical to TRBD2. The V and J ends lost 8 bases and 11 bases, in that order; junction bases with no gene match: 9. This CDR3 spans 12 amino acids. Germline V gene data show CDR1 as MNHEY and CDR2 as SMNVEV (reference sequence). The CDR3 is CASSGGPSLQYF. CDR3 nucleotides: TGTGCCAGCTCGGGAGGTCCCTCTCTTCAGTACTTC.

The J gene is TRBJ1-1, the V gene TRBV30; 8 bases align to TRBD1. The J segment lost 11 bases and the V segment lost 0 bases, leaving 5 bases of the junction unmatched. Germline values: CDR1 GTSNPN, CDR2 SVGIG (reference sequence). This CDR3 comprises 12 residues. Here the CDR3 DNA reads TGTGCCTGGAGTGTACAGGGGGTAAACGCTTTCTTT. This codes for CAWSVQGVNAFF.

This chain links TRBV29-1 with TRBJ1-2; D possibly corresponds to TRBD1 (6 bases). Trimming removed 4 bases from V and 7 bases from J, with 13 bases in between. CDR1 and CDR2 (germline): SQVTM, ANQGSEA. The CDR3 consists of 12 residues. The CDR3 reads CSVAGAEFGYTF. DNA of the CDR3: TGCAGCGTTGCAGGGGCTGAGTTTGGCTACACCTTC.

The J gene is TRBJ2-7, the V gene TRBV5-1, with 7 bases matching TRBD1. The CDR3 contains 16 residues. Germline V gene data show CDR1 as SGHRS and CDR2 as YFSETQ. V gave up 1 base and J gave up 2 bases; unmatched junction bases: 9. The CDR3 reads CASSLFIRDSAYEQYF. Written as DNA, the CDR3 is TGCGCCAGCAGCTTGTTCATCCGGGACAGTGCCTACGAGCAGTACTTC.

The chain joins TRBV5-1 to TRBJ2-5; TRBD2 aligns across 13 bases. V lost 4 bases to trimming and J lost 5 bases; unmatched junction nucleotides: 11. The CDR3 spans 17 residues. Germline V gene data show CDR1 as SGHRS and CDR2 as YFSETQ. CDR3 sequence: CASSPGTSGAPEETQYF. CDR3 in DNA: TGCGCCAGCAGCCCCGGGACTAGCGGGGCCCCCGAGGAGACCCAGTACTTC.